This T cell receptor beta chain was found in a study of cytomegalovirus exposure and HLA in healthy donors. Worth noting for this clone: What it binds is unknown.

The study ran its PCR with 60 Vbeta and 13 Jbeta primers. The protocol was immunoSEQ multiplex PCR, while the TCRdb copy is restricted to in-frame clones and leaves out a portion. The sample lists 100,000 or so clones, roughly three quarters occurring once. This cohort consisted of healthy bone marrow donors. General study results and limits: A later analysis found most CMV-associated TCR beta chains apparently HLA-restricted. One later analysis reportedly identified an Asian-associated ancestry cluster that showed fewer N-insertions than the approximately 710-donor mean. TCR beta chains associated with HLA were, in a later analysis, more clonally expanded than equally common others.

The receptor comes from a middle-aged man in good health and CMV-seronegative. The sequenced sample consisted of PBMCs.

The CDR3 sequence is CASSAGTGRQETQYF. The CDR3 nucleotides are TGTGCCAGCAGCGCGGGGACCGGGCGGCAAGAGACCCAGTACTTC. This chain uses TRBV11-2 with TRBJ2-5, with D perhaps matching TRBD2 (6 bases). Deletions cut 5 bases from V and 2 bases from J, with 15 bases between. Per the germline V gene, CDR1 is SGHAT and CDR2 is FQNNGV. The length of the CDR3 is 15 residues.